Each of the 20 T cell receptor beta chains below was sequenced from the same sample in a study of CD8 T cells in ankylosing spondylitis. Using its own MiXCR run on the 5' RACE reads, TCRdb lists one record per CDR3 protein. Here the sample spans roughly 91,000 distinct CDR3 sequences, about 8.3% being singletons. The specimen was blood, either unsorted or a sorted T cell fraction (not recorded which). These receptors all stem from a male donor with ankylosing spondylitis or in good health (not recorded which).

This clonotype was picked up many times. V and J are TRBV29-1 and TRBJ2-7; D remains unclear. The length of the CDR3 is 11 residues. V lost 3 bases and J 2 bases, leaving 5 bases between the germline ends. The germline gives CDR1 SQVTM, CDR2 ANQGSEA. Here the CDR3 reads CSVELTYEQYF. The CDR3 nucleotides are TGCAGCGTTGAGCTCACCTACGAGCAGTACTTC.

The V and J genes are TRBV18 and TRBJ1-5; D may be TRBD1 (5 bases). The CDR3 runs 13 residues. V lost 7 bases and J lost 4, with 11 bases in between. Germline values: CDR1 KGHSH, CDR2 LQKENI. CDR3 in DNA: TGTGCCAGCTTAGGGGCCAGAAATCAGCCCCAGCATTTT. Protein sequence: CASLGARNQPQHF. Looking up the rest from reference TRBV18 and TRBJ1-5 gives the full variable domain: NAGVMQNPRHLVRRRGQEARLRCSPMKGHSHVYWYRQLPEEGLKFMVYLQKENIIDESGMPKERFSAEFPKEGPSILRIQQVVRGDSAAYFCASLGARNQPQHFGDGTRLSIL.

A note on this clonotype: Being one base from a much bigger clone, this may be a read error. The chain uses TRBV6-2 or TRBV6-3 and TRBJ1-5, with 8 bases matching TRBD1. This CDR3 has 14 amino acids. In germline, CDR1 is MNHEY, CDR2 SVGEGT. The CDR3 DNA follows: TGTACCAGCAGTGCAACAGGGGGATATCAGCCCCAGCATTTT. Translating gives CTSSATGGYQPQHF.

This clonotype was recorded many times. The chain uses TRBV14 and TRBJ2-1, with 11 bases aligning to TRBD2. There are 15 residues in the CDR3. The ends lost 3 bases at V and 9 bases at J; junction bases unmatched: 7. From germline, CDR1 is SGHDN and CDR2 FVKESK. The CDR3 is CASSQMGLAALEQFF. The CDR3 DNA is TGTGCCAGCAGCCAGATGGGACTAGCGGCTCTTGAGCAGTTCTTC.

The genes are TRBV20-1 and TRBJ2-7; 8 positions match TRBD1. After removal of 0 bases from V and 6 bases from J, the junction contained 10 bases not matched to a gene. This CDR3 comprises 15 residues. Germline CDR1 and CDR2: DFQATT and SNEGSKA (reference sequence). In nucleotides, the CDR3 is TGCAGTGCTAGAGATCGTAGGACAGGGTTGGTCGAGCAGTACTTC. Protein: CSARDRRTGLVEQYF.

Many counts were recorded for this clonotype. The genes are TRBV7-2 and TRBJ2-2, with D possibly being TRBD1 (6 bases). Trimming took 4 bases from V and 6 from J, leaving 9 bases between them. The germline V gene has CDR1 SGHTA and CDR2 FQGNSA. The CDR3 sequence is 13 residues long. CDR3 nucleotides: TGTGCCAGCAGCTCCAGGGGCGCCGGGGAGCTGTTTTTT. This sequence encodes CASSSRGAGELFF.

This clonotype was seen at least ten times. This chain uses TRBV29-1 with TRBJ1-1; no firm D call. V lost 4 bases, J lost 3 bases, and 6 bases lay in between. Germline assignment: CDR1 SQVTM and CDR2 ANQGSEA. CDR3 length: 11 amino acids. The CDR3 DNA is TGCAGCGTTGCTGGGGACACTGAAGCTTTCTTT. Translated, it gives CSVAGDTEAFF. The variable domain in full, completed from reference TRBV29-1 and TRBJ1-1, reads SAVISQKPSRDICQRGTSLTIQCQVDSQVTMMFWYRQQPGQSLTLIATANQGSEATYESGFVIDKFPISRPNLTFSTLTVSNMSPEDSSIYLCSVAGDTEAFFGQGTRLTVV.

This clonotype was seen repeatedly, ten times or more. The chain uses TRBV29-1 and TRBJ1-1; no reliable D call. This CDR3 region has 12 residues. V lost 2 bases, J lost 4 bases, and 8 bases lay in between. In germline, CDR1 is SQVTM, CDR2 ANQGSEA. The CDR3 sequence is CSVELQVTEAFF. The DNA of the CDR3 is TGCAGCGTTGAACTCCAGGTCACTGAAGCTTTCTTT.

This clonotype has at least ten counts. The CDR3 DNA reads TGTGCCATCAGTGAGTCACCGAACAGGGGATATGGCTACACCTTC. The encoded protein is CAISESPNRGYGYTF. The chain recombines TRBV10-3 with TRBJ1-2, with 7 bases matching TRBD1. There are 15 residues in the CDR3. V lost 0 bases to trimming and J lost 5 bases; unmatched junction nucleotides: 6. The germline gives CDR1 ENHRY, CDR2 SYGVKD.

The CDR3 DNA is TGTGCCAGCAGCTTAGACAGGGCGAGAGAGACCCAGTACTTC. This translates into CASSLDRARETQYF. J is TRBJ2-5 and V is TRBV7-9; tentatively, D is TRBD1 (6 bases). V was pared by 1 base and J by 4 bases, with 10 bases between. The CDR3 has 14 residues. CDR1 is SEHNR and CDR2 is FQNEAQ in the germline V gene (reference sequence).

This chain links TRBV7-9 with TRBJ2-3; no reliable D call. The CDR3 extends over 15 amino acids. Deletions cut 1 base from V and 10 bases from J, with 18 bases between. CDR1 is SEHNR and CDR2 is FQNEAQ in the germline V gene (reference sequence). The CDR3 DNA follows: TGTGCCAGCAGCTTAGGGGCTCCTGGCCCGCCGCCGCAGTATTTT. This encodes CASSLGAPGPPPQYF.

At least ten counts were recorded for this clonotype. This rearrangement joins TRBV10-3 to TRBJ2-2; 9 positions match TRBD2. CDR1 is ENHRY and CDR2 is SYGVKD in the germline V gene. The trim removed 4 bases at V and 5 bases at J, leaving 5 bases unmatched. The CDR3 extends over 15 amino acids. The DNA of the CDR3 is TGTGCCATCAGTGCCGGGACTAGCCCGACCGGGGAGCTGTTTTTT. It encodes CAISAGTSPTGELFF.

Only a few counts were recorded for this clonotype. The chain couples TRBV20-1 to TRBJ1-1; unclear D gene. Germline loops: CDR1 DFQATT, CDR2 SNEGSKA (reference sequence). V was pared by 5 bases and J by 0 bases, with 4 bases between. The CDR3 loop spans 11 amino acids. The CDR3 DNA sequence: TGCAGTGCTCAGATGAACACTGAAGCTTTCTTT. This encodes CSAQMNTEAFF.

This clonotype was picked up many times. The rearrangement links TRBV2 to TRBJ1-2; the match to TRBD1 covers 7 bases. The CDR3 is 13 residues long. Germline trimming cut 4 bases from V and 8 bases from J; bases unmatched to any gene: 7. Germline V gives CDR1 SNHLY, CDR2 FYNNEI. The CDR3 loop reads CASSADRAPGYTF. CDR3 DNA sequence: TGTGCCAGCAGTGCCGACAGGGCCCCCGGCTACACCTTC.

This clonotype turned up a few times. Possible read error: a much larger clone is one base away. V gene TRBV4-3 combines with J gene TRBJ2-6, with 8 bases identical to TRBD2. The germline gives CDR1 LGHNA, CDR2 YSLEER. The CDR3 contains 18 residues. This CDR3 is CASSQGPAGATGTNVLTF. The CDR3 region has the DNA TGCGCCAGCAGCCAAGGACCAGCGGGAGCAACTGGGACCAACGTCCTGACTTTC.

In its sample, this clonotype was seen many times. The V gene is TRBV4-2, the J gene TRBJ2-6; D is possibly TRBD2 (6 bases). The CDR3 loop spans 15 amino acids. Deletions cut 3 bases from V and 0 bases from J, with 6 bases between. Germline CDR1 reads LGHNA; CDR2 reads YNFKEQ. This CDR3 reads CASSQGLSGANVLTF. The CDR3 region has the DNA TGTGCCAGCAGCCAGGGACTCTCTGGGGCCAACGTCCTGACTTTC.

Of note for this clonotype: One base away lies a much larger clone, so this may be a sequencing read error. The chain combines TRBV6-2 or TRBV6-3 with TRBJ2-1; no clear D. Per germline, CDR1 MNHEY and CDR2 SVGEGT. The CDR3 has 15 residues. Trimming took 1 base from V and 8 from J, leaving 15 bases between them. The CDR3 DNA reads as TGTGCCAGCAGTTACTGCGCTACTGAGCCCGATGAGCAGTTCTTC. It is translated as CASSYCATEPDEQFF.

This clonotype was recorded a few times. J is TRBJ2-2 and V is TRBV7-2; D uncertain. The germline CDR1 and CDR2 sequences are SGHTA and FQGNSA. The CDR3 spans 16 residues. Trimming cost V 1 base and J 1 base, with 10 bases left between them. The CDR3 DNA is TGTGCCAGCAGCTTAGGGGAAACGGGGAACACCGGGGAGCTGTTTTTT. Protein sequence: CASSLGETGNTGELFF. The full variable domain, with the rest looked up from reference TRBV7-2 and TRBJ2-2, is GAGVSQSPSNKVTEKGKDVELRCDPISGHTALYWYRQSLGQGLEFLIYFQGNSAPDKSGLPSDRFSAERTGGSVSTLTIQRTQQEDSAVYLCASSLGETGNTGELFFGEGSRLTVL.

This clonotype was detected ten times or more. The J gene is TRBJ1-5, the V gene TRBV4-3, with D perhaps matching TRBD1 (5 bases). The germline CDR1 and CDR2 sequences are LGHNA and YSLEER. There are 13 residues in the CDR3. Trimming removed 4 bases at V and 5 bases at J, with 9 bases between. In nucleotides, the CDR3 is TGCGCCAGCAGCCCAGGGTACGATCAGCCCCAGCATTTT. This translates into CASSPGYDQPQHF.

This chain uses TRBV12-3 or TRBV12-4 with TRBJ2-3, with a weak D call TRBD2 (6 bases). The CDR3 is made up of 16 amino acids. Trimming stripped 6 bases from V and 2 bases from J, with 18 bases between. The CDR3 is CASSPRGSGYTDTQYF. The CDR3 nucleotides read TGTGCCAGCAGCCCTCGGGGTAGCGGATACACAGATACGCAGTATTTT.